This passage covers 4 T cell receptor beta chains from one sample sequenced in a study of CXCR3-negative and CXCR3-positive naive CD8 T cells. TRB cDNA libraries were made by UMI-labeled 5' RACE. TCRdb re-called the 5' RACE reads; every CDR3 protein appears as one record, without DNA. The specimen's table records tens of thousands of distinct CDR3 sequences. Sequencing used memory CD8+ T cells from blood. The receptors were gathered from a human donor in good health. Some clones in this sample may be carry-over from other donors' samples.

This chain connects TRBV6-2 or TRBV6-3 to TRBJ2-7; the D gene TCRdb calls, TRBD2, cannot be checked with no DNA. The CDR3 is 16 residues long. The germline gives CDR1 MNHEY, CDR2 SVGEGT. The CDR3 spells CASSPFAGDSSYEQYF.

V gene TRBV20-1 combines with J gene TRBJ1-1; TCRdb's assignment of TRBD1 cannot be checked, as there is no DNA. This CDR3 has 16 residues. Germline CDR1 is DFQATT and CDR2 is SNEGSKA (reference sequence). The CDR3 region is CSARDFSGTGNTEAFF.

The V call is TRBV12-3 or TRBV12-4, the J call TRBJ2-7; there is no DNA to check the TCRdb D call of TRBD2. CDR3 length equals 14 residues. CDR3 loop: CASSPTSGGYEQYF.

The chain links TRBV15 to TRBJ1-2. There are 15 residues in the CDR3. The V gene's germline CDR1 is LNHNV and CDR2 YYDKDF (reference sequence). The chain's CDR3 is CATSRLDLISYGYTF.